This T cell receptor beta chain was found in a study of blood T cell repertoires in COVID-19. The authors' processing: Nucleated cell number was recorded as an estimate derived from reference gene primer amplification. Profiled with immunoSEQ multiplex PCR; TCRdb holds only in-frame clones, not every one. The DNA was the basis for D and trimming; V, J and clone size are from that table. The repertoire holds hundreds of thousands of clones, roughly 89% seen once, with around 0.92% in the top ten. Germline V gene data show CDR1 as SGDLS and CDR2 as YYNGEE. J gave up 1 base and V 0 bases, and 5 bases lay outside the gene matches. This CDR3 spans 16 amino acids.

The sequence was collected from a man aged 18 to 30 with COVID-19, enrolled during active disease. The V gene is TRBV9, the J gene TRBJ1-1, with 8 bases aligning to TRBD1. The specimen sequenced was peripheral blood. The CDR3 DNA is TGTGCCAGCAGCGTAGGGGTGACAGGGGCGAACACTGAAGCTTTCTTT. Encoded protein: CASSVGVTGANTEAFF.